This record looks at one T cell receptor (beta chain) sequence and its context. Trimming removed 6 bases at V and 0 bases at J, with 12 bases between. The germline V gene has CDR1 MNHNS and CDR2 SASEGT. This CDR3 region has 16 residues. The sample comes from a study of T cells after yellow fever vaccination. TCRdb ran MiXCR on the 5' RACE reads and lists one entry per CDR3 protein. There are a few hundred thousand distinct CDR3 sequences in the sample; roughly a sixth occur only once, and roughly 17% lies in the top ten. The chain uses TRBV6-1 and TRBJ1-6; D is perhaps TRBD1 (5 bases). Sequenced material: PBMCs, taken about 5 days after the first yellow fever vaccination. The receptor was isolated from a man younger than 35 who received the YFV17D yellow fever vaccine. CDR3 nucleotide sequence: TGTGCCAGCAGGTCCGGGACCTACTCCTATAATTCACCCCTCCACTTT. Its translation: CASRSGTYSYNSPLHF.